A single sample is the source of the 22 T cell receptor beta chains below, sequenced in a study of blood T cells in healthy people across ages. The second PCR ran about 6 to 11 cycles with a sample-barcoded 5' primer and J-beta primers. TCRdb processed the 5' RACE reads anew with MiXCR; each CDR3 protein has one entry. The data contain about 770,000 distinct CDR3 sequences, more than 40% of them seen just once; the ten biggest clones take up roughly a fifth. Sequencing was done on a sample of blood. These receptors came from a man between 60 and 75 years old in good health.

This clonotype came up a few times. The rearrangement uses TRBV2 and TRBJ2-1, with 7 positions matching TRBD2. The V segment lost 8 bases and the J segment 6 bases; nucleotides outside the gene matches: 16. CDR3 length: 16 amino acids. Per germline, CDR1 SNHLY and CDR2 FYNNEI. The CDR3 region has the DNA TGTGCCAGCGGGGAGCGGGGACTGTCCGTAATCAATGAGCAGTTCTTC. This gives the protein CASGERGLSVINEQFF.

The J gene is TRBJ1-3, the V gene TRBV15; TRBD1 matches 7 bases. V lost 5 bases to trimming and J lost 2 bases; unmatched junction nucleotides: 3. CDR3 length: 14 amino acids. Germline CDR1 is LNHNV and CDR2 is YYDKDF (reference sequence). For the CDR3, the DNA is TGTGCCACCAGCGCGGACAGGACTGGAAACACCATATATTTT. This gives the protein CATSADRTGNTIYF.

This rearrangement joins TRBV27 to TRBJ2-7; maybe TRBD1 (6 bases). V dropped 5 bases and J dropped 7 bases, with 9 bases sitting between them. Germline V CDR1 and CDR2: MNHEY, SMNVEV (reference sequence). The CDR3 extends over 11 amino acids. CDR3 in DNA: TGTGCCAGCAGTAACAGGGTGGAGCAGTACTTC. It specifies CASSNRVEQYF.

Only a few counts were recorded for this clonotype. This rearrangement joins TRBV11-1 to TRBJ2-7, with TRBD2 matching over 7 bases. Germline CDR1 is SGHAT and CDR2 is FQDESV (reference sequence). CDR3 size: 15 residues. With 5 bases clipped from V and 3 bases from J, the junction kept 10 bases outside the gene matches. The CDR3 sequence: CASSPSGDSIYEQYF. The CDR3 DNA follows: TGTGCCAGCAGCCCCAGCGGGGATTCAATCTACGAGCAGTACTTC.

The rearrangement joins TRBV7-9 to TRBJ2-7; D is uncertain. Germline V lookup: CDR1 SEHNR, CDR2 FQNEAQ (reference sequence). The CDR3 covers 14 residues. Trimming stripped 2 bases from V and 5 bases from J, with 13 bases between. The CDR3 coding sequence is TGTGCCAGCAGCTTAACATACTTAGGGAACGAGCAGTACTTC. Its protein is CASSLTYLGNEQYF.

This clonotype was counted between two and nine times. V gene TRBV29-1 combines with J gene TRBJ1-4, with TRBD1 as a possible D gene (5 bases). Germline V gives CDR1 SQVTM, CDR2 ANQGSEA. The CDR3 sequence is 13 residues long. Deletions cut 7 bases from V and 2 bases from J, with 11 bases between. The CDR3 DNA sequence: TGCAGCGCGGTGGGACGGACTAATGAAAAACTGTTTTTT. Protein product: CSAVGRTNEKLFF.

The chain uses TRBV14 and TRBJ1-6; TRBD1 agrees at 9 bases. J lost 3 bases, V lost 2 bases, and 5 bases had no gene match. This CDR3 contains 17 residues. The germline V gene encodes CDR1 SGHDN and CDR2 FVKESK. The CDR3 nucleotides read TGTGCCAGCAGCCAAATTAGGACAGGGGTCTATAATTCACCCCTCCACTTT. This codes for CASSQIRTGVYNSPLHF.

This clonotype has a handful of counts. Written as DNA, the CDR3 is TGTGCCAGCAGCTCCCCGGGGGGCTTTTCCTACGAGCAGTACTTC. Translation: CASSSPGGFSYEQYF. V gene TRBV7-2 combines with J gene TRBJ2-7, with a weak D call TRBD2 (7 bases). V was trimmed by 4 bases and J by 1 base, leaving 14 bases between them. Germline values: CDR1 SGHTA, CDR2 FQGNSA. The CDR3 length is 15 residues. The whole variable domain, filled in from reference TRBV7-2 and TRBJ2-7, reads GAGVSQSPSNKVTEKGKDVELRCDPISGHTALYWYRQSLGQGLEFLIYFQGNSAPDKSGLPSDRFSAERTGGSVSTLTIQRTQQEDSAVYLCASSSPGGFSYEQYFGPGTRLTVT.

With regard to this clonotype: One end of the junction is discordant with germline, which a read error may explain. The CDR3 loop reads CTSSMRVQETQYF. The CDR3 DNA reads as TGTACCAGTAGTATGCGAGTCCAAGAGACCCAGTACTTC. The gene calls are TRBV19 and TRBJ2-5; no definite D call. Germline CDR1 is LNHDA and CDR2 is SQIVND (reference sequence). The CDR3 is 13 amino acids.

This chain links TRBV18 with TRBJ1-5; TRBD1 might be the D (6 bases). V lost 3 bases to trimming and J lost 5 bases, with 14 bases between them. CDR3 length: 15 residues. Germline CDR1 and CDR2: KGHSH and LQKENI. The CDR3: CASSPSTPGDQPQHF. Written as DNA, the CDR3 is TGTGCCAGCTCACCGTCGACGCCAGGGGATCAGCCCCAGCATTTT.

This clonotype was counted a single time. This chain uses TRBV5-1 with TRBJ2-2, with D unresolved. The germline V gene has CDR1 SGHRS and CDR2 YFSETQ. This CDR3 has 14 amino acids. Between the trimmed V and J ends, which lost 4 bases and 5 bases, there was a span of 12 bases. The CDR3 loop reads CASSVDDTTGELFF. The CDR3 DNA reads TGCGCCAGCAGCGTGGATGATACGACCGGGGAGCTGTTTTTT.

This clonotype came up once. CDR3 in amino acids: CSARDVYLGGQPQHF. The DNA for the CDR3 is TGCAGTGCTAGAGATGTCTATCTCGGCGGGCAGCCCCAGCATTTT. The chain employs TRBV20-1 and TRBJ1-5, with unresolved D. Germline V gene lookup returns CDR1 DFQATT and CDR2 SNEGSKA (reference sequence). The CDR3 length is 15 residues. Trimming removed 0 bases at V and 7 bases at J, with 16 bases between.

This chain joins TRBV4-2 and TRBJ2-5, with D possibly matching TRBD1 (6 bases). Looked up from germline, CDR1 is LGHNA and CDR2 is YNFKEQ. Trimming left V 0 bases short and J 11 bases short, with 22 bases between. The CDR3 has 16 amino acids. CDR3 sequence: CASSQDSQGFYNEQYF. The CDR3 DNA follows: TGTGCCAGCAGCCAAGATAGTCAGGGGTTCTACAATGAGCAGTACTTC.

The chain joins TRBV20-1 to TRBJ2-5; 13 bases match TRBD2. Germline values: CDR1 DFQATT, CDR2 SNEGSKA (reference sequence). The CDR3 consists of 19 residues. With V trimmed by 1 base and J by 11 bases, 22 bases remained unmatched. CDR3 loop: CSARGPMGGTSGAGNEQYF. CDR3 bases: TGCAGTGCTAGAGGACCCATGGGCGGGACTAGCGGGGCAGGCAATGAGCAGTACTTC.

The rearrangement uses TRBV5-1 and TRBJ2-7, with 7 positions matching TRBD2. The CDR3 has 15 amino acids. V was clipped by 4 bases and J by 2 bases; unmatched bases: 9. Germline loops: CDR1 SGHRS, CDR2 YFSETQ. The CDR3: CASSVGAGITYEQYF. CDR3 coding DNA: TGCGCCAGCAGCGTGGGAGCGGGGATAACCTACGAGCAGTACTTC. Full variable domain (missing parts from reference TRBV5-1 and TRBJ2-7): KAGVTQTPRYLIKTRGQQVTLSCSPISGHRSVSWYQQTPGQGLQFLFEYFSETQRNKGNFPGRFSGRQFSNSRSEMNVSTLELGDSALYLCASSVGAGITYEQYFGPGTRLTVT.

The rearrangement uses TRBV7-6 and TRBJ2-1; 8 bases line up with TRBD1. The V gene's germline CDR1 is SGHVS and CDR2 FNYEAQ. V dropped 3 bases and J dropped 8; count of bases not matched to a gene: 6. The CDR3 length is 14 residues. CDR3 sequence reads: CASSFGQGTDEQFF. In DNA form, the CDR3 reads TGTGCCAGCAGCTTCGGACAGGGTACCGATGAGCAGTTCTTC.

This clonotype is a singleton in its sample. This rearrangement joins TRBV6-1 to TRBJ2-1, with D perhaps given as TRBD1 or TRBD2 (6 bases each). Trimming took 7 bases from V and 6 from J, leaving 22 bases between them. The germline V gene has CDR1 MNHNS and CDR2 SASEGT. The CDR3 has 16 residues. The CDR3 nucleotides are TGTGCCAGCAATTCCGGGGGCTTCTTGTCTTCCAATGAGCAGTTCTTC. This gives the protein CASNSGGFLSSNEQFF.

This clonotype was seen just once. V usage is TRBV20-1 and J usage is TRBJ2-1, with 16 bases matching TRBD2. Germline CDR1 and CDR2: DFQATT and SNEGSKA (reference sequence). The CDR3 has 16 amino acids. The V segment lost 6 bases and the J segment 4 bases; nucleotides outside the gene matches: 6. The CDR3 DNA reads as TGCAGTGCGGGGACTAGCGGGGGGGCCGGTTACAATGAGCAGTTCTTC. Translation gives CSAGTSGGAGYNEQFF.

This chain uses TRBV4-3 with TRBJ1-3; D gene uncertain. CDR1 LGHNA and CDR2 YSLEER come from the germline V gene. CDR3 length: 17 residues. V was clipped by 0 bases and J by 3 bases, with 15 bases between them. The CDR3 is CASSQDRQEGVGNTIYF. CDR3 in DNA: TGCGCCAGCAGCCAAGATCGCCAGGAAGGAGTTGGAAACACCATATATTTT.

This chain links TRBV12-3 or TRBV12-4 with TRBJ1-2; the D is unclear. Trimming shortened V by 5 bases and J by 2 bases, and 12 bases separated the two germline ends. The CDR3 extends over 14 amino acids. The chain's CDR3 is CASSRHHHNYGYTF. The DNA for the CDR3 is TGTGCCAGCAGTCGCCACCACCACAACTATGGCTACACCTTC.

This clonotype occurred many times. The rearrangement links TRBV30 to TRBJ2-7; D could derive from TRBD1 or TRBD2 (6 bases each). This CDR3 contains 15 residues. V was shortened by 2 bases and J by 2 bases, with 16 bases between the two germline ends. CDR1 is GTSNPN, CDR2 SVGIG, per germline (reference sequence). Written as DNA, the CDR3 is TGTGCCTGGAGTAACAACGGGGGACAACCCTACGAGCAGTACTTC. Encoded protein: CAWSNNGGQPYEQYF.

This clonotype was seen a handful of times. A much larger clone is a single base away; this may be a read error. The chain joins TRBV5-8 to TRBJ1-2; D is uncertain. Germline V gene lookup returns CDR1 SGHTS and CDR2 YDEGEE. The CDR3 has 13 amino acids. In DNA form, the CDR3 reads TGTGTCAGCAGCGCCCCCAGCCCACATGGCTACACCTTC. This translates into CVSSAPSPHGYTF.